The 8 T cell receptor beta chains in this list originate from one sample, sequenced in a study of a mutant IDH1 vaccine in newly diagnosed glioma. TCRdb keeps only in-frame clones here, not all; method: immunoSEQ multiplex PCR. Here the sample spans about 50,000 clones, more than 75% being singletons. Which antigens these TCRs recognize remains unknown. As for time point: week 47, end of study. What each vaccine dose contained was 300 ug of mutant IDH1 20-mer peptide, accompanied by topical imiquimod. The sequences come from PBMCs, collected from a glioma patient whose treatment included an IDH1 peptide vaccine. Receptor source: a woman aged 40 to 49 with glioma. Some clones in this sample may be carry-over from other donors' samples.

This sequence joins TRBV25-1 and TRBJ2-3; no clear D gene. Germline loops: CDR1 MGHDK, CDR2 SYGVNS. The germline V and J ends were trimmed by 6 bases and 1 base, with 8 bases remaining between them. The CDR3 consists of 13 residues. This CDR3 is CASRTLGTDTQYF. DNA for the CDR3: TGTGCCAGCAGAACCCTTGGCACAGATACGCAGTATTTT. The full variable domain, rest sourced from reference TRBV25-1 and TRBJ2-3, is EADIYQTPRYLVIGTGKKITLECSQTMGHDKMYWYQQDPGMELHLIHYSYGVNSTEKGDLSSESTVSRIRTEHFPLTLESARPSHTSQYLCASRTLGTDTQYFGPGTRLTVL.

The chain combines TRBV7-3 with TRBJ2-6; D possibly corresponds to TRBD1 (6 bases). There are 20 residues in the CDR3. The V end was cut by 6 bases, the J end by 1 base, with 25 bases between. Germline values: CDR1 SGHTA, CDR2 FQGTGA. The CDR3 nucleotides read TGTGCCAGCAGTTTTAGGGGACACAGGGTTATCCCTTCTGGGGCCAACGTCCTGACTTTC. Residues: CASSFRGHRVIPSGANVLTF.

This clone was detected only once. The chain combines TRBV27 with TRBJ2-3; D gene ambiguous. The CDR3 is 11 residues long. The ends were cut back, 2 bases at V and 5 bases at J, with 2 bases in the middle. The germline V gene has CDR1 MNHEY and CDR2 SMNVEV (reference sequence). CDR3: CASSLRDTQYF. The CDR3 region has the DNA TGTGCCAGCAGTTTAAGAGATACGCAGTATTTT.

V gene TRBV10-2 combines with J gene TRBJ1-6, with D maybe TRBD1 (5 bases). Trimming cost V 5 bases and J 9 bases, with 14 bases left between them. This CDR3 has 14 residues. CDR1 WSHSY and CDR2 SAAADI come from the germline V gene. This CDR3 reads CASSLGVKGSPLHF. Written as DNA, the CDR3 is TGCGCCAGCAGTTTAGGGGTAAAGGGTTCACCCCTCCACTTT.

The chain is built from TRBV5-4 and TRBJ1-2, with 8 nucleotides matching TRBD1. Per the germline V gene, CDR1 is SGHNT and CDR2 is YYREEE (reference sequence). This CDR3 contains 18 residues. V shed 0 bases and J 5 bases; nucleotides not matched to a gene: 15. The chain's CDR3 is CASSLGPQQGAEGYGYTF. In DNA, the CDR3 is TGTGCCAGCAGCTTGGGGCCCCAGCAGGGGGCGGAAGGGTATGGCTACACCTTC.

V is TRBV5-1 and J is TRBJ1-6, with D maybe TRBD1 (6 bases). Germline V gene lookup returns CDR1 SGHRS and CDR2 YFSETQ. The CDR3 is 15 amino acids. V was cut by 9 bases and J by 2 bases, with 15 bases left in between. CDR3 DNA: TGCGCCACCCGGACAGCTACTCCCTATAATTCACCCCTCCACTTT. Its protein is CATRTATPYNSPLHF.

CDR3 amino acids: CASSLAGGRELFF. Here the CDR3 DNA reads TGTGCCAGCAGCTTAGCCGGAGGTCGGGAGCTGTTTTTT. The chain recombines TRBV11-2 with TRBJ2-2; D is possibly TRBD2 (5 bases). This CDR3 has 13 amino acids. V shed 1 base and J shed 9 bases, with 9 bases lying between them. Germline CDR1 and CDR2: SGHAT and FQNNGV.

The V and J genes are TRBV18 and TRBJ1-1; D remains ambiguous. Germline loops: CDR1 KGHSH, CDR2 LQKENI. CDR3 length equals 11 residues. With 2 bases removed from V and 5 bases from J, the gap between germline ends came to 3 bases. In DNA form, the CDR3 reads TGTGCCAGCTCACCAGGAACTGAAGCTTTCTTT. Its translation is CASSPGTEAFF. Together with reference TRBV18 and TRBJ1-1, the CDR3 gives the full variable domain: NAGVMQNPRHLVRRRGQEARLRCSPMKGHSHVYWYRQLPEEGLKFMVYLQKENIIDESGMPKERFSAEFPKEGPSILRIQQVVRGDSAAYFCASSPGTEAFFGQGTRLTVV.